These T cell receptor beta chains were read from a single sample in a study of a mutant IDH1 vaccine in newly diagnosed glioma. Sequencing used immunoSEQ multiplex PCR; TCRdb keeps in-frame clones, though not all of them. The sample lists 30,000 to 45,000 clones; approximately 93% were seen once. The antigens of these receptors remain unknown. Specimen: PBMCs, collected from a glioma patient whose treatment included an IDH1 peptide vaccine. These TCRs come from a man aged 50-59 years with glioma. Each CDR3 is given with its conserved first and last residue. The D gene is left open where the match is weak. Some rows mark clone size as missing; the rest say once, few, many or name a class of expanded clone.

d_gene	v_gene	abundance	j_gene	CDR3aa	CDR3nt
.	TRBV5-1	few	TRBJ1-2	CASSPGTNYGYTF	TGCGCCAGCAGCCCCGGGACAAACTATGGCTACACCTTC
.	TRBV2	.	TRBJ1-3	CASSEWGAQTGNTIYF	TGTGCCAGCAGTGAGTGGGGGGCCCAAACTGGAAACACCATATATTTT
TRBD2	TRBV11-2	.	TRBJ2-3	CASSSGTSGGPADTQYF	TGTGCCAGCAGCTCGGGGACTAGCGGGGGGCCGGCAGATACGCAGTATTTT
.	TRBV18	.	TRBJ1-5	CASSPDRSHSNQPQHF	TGTGCCAGCTCGCCCGACAGGTCCCATAGCAATCAGCCCCAGCATTTT
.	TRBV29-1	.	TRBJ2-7	CSAVPVTSTYEQYF	TGCAGCGCGGTTCCGGTCACCTCCACCTACGAGCAGTACTTC
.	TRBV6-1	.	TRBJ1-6	CASSEDRVPPLHF	TGTGCCAGCAGTGAAGACAGGGTTCCACCCCTCCACTTT
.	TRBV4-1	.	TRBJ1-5	CASSQAQLGDTSTQPQHF	TGCGCCAGCAGCCAGGCCCAGCTGGGGGACACTAGTACTCAGCCCCAGCATTTT
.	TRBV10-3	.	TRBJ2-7	CAISESTGGPLYEQYF	TGTGCCATCAGTGAGTCGACAGGAGGCCCCCTCTACGAGCAGTACTTC
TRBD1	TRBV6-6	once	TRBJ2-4	CASRTGQGNIQYF	TGTGCCAGCAGAACGGGACAGGGGAACATTCAGTACTTC
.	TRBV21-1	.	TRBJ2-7	CASSLTGGHEQYF	TGTGCCAGCAGTTTAACAGGGGGCCACGAGCAGTACTTC
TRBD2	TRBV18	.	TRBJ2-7	CASSPPGTSTLYEQYF	TGTGCCAGCTCGCCTCCCGGGACTAGCACGTTGTACGAGCAGTACTTC
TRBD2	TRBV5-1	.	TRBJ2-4	CASSLTTSDKNIQYF	TGCGCCAGCAGCCTTACGACTAGCGACAAAAACATTCAGTACTTC
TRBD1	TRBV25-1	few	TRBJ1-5	CASSDLDRGSQPQHF	TGTGCCAGCAGTGACTTGGACAGGGGAAGTCAGCCCCAGCATTTT
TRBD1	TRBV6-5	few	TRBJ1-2	CAVKRQGDLNYGYTF	TGTGCCGTAAAGAGACAGGGCGATTTGAACTATGGCTACACCTTC
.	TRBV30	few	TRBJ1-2	CAWSVGSQNYGYTF	TGTGCCTGGAGTGTGGGCAGCCAGAACTATGGCTACACCTTC
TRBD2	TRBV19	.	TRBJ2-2	CASKALTSGSRFSGELFF	TGTGCCAGTAAAGCCCTTACTAGCGGGAGCAGGTTTAGCGGGGAGCTGTTTTTT
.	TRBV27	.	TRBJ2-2	CASSLVGTRPGELFF	TGTGCCAGCAGTTTAGTGGGAACACGACCCGGGGAGCTGTTTTTT
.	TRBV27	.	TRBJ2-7	CASSLSSSSYEQYF	TGTGCCAGCAGTTTATCAAGCAGCTCCTACGAGCAGTACTTC
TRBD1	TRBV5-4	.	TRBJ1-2	CASSPAGQGVGGYTF	TGTGCCAGCAGCCCGGCGGGACAGGGGGTAGGTGGCTACACCTTC
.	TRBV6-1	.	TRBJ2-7	CASSETVLRQYF	TGTGCCAGCAGTGAGACTGTTTTAAGGCAGTACTTC
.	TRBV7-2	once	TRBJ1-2	CASSLNRVGGYTF	TGTGCCAGCAGCTTGAACAGGGTGGGCGGCTACACCTTC
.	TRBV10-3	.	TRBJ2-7	CAISESPNRRAEQYF	TGTGCCATCAGTGAGTCACCTAATCGGCGGGCGGAGCAGTACTTC
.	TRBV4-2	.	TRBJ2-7	CASSPPGVYEQYF	TGTGCCAGCAGCCCCCCGGGAGTCTACGAGCAGTACTTC
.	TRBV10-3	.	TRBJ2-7	CAISESRFYEQYF	TGTGCCATCAGTGAGTCACGGTTCTACGAGCAGTACTTC
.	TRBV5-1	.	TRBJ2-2	CASSLSPGDTGELFF	TGCGCCAGCAGCTTGTCCCCGGGAGACACCGGGGAGCTGTTTTTT
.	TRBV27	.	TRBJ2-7	CASSSGGEQYF	TGTGCCAGCAGTTCTGGGGGCGAGCAGTACTTC
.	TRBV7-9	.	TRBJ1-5	CASSQDDQPQHF	TGTGCCAGCAGCCAGGACGATCAGCCCCAGCATTTT
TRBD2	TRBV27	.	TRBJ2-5	CASSLFGLANGETQYF	TGTGCCAGCAGTTTATTCGGACTAGCGAACGGAGAGACCCAGTACTTC
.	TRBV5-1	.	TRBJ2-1	CASSLSLQTYNEQFF	TGCGCCAGCAGCTTGAGTTTACAGACCTACAATGAGCAGTTCTTC
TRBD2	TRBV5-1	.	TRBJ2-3	CASSYSGGADDTQYF	TGCGCCAGCAGCTATAGCGGGGGGGCCGACGATACGCAGTATTTT
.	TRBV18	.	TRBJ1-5	CASSGDSNQPQHF	TGTGCCAGCTCGGGGGATAGCAATCAGCCCCAGCATTTT
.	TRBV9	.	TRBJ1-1	CASSEGVDSEAFF	TGTGCCAGCAGCGAGGGGGTCGATTCTGAAGCTTTCTTT
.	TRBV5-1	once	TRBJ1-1	CASSLVRGPDTEAFF	TGCGCCAGCAGCTTGGTCCGGGGCCCTGACACTGAAGCTTTCTTT
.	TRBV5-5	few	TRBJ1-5	CASSFGPNSNQPQHF	TGTGCCAGCAGCTTTGGCCCAAACAGCAATCAGCCCCAGCATTTT
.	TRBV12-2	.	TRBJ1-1	CASRLARGGHTEAFF	TGTGCAAGTCGCTTAGCGCGGGGGGGACACACTGAAGCTTTCTTT
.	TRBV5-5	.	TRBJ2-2	CASSRWGDSANTGELFF	TGTGCCAGCAGCCGCTGGGGGGACAGCGCGAACACCGGGGAGCTGTTTTTT
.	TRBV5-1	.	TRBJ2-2	CASSSQVGELFF	TGCGCCAGCAGCTCACAGGTCGGGGAGCTGTTTTTT
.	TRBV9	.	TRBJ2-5	CASSVGNSGETQYF	TGTGCCAGCAGCGTAGGAAATAGCGGAGAGACCCAGTACTTC
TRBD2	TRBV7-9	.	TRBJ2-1	CASSSLGLAGGLFF	TGTGCCAGCAGCTCCCTCGGACTAGCGGGGGGGCTGTTCTTC
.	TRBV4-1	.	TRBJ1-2	CASSASTRPGSVYTF	TGCGCCAGCAGCGCCTCCACAAGACCGGGGTCCGTCTACACCTTC
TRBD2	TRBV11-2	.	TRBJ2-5	CASSLGSSGGAEETQYF	TGTGCCAGCAGCTTAGGCTCTAGCGGGGGGGCCGAAGAGACCCAGTACTTC
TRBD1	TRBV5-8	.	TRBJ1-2	CASSPDREVYGYTF	TGTGCCAGCAGCCCAGACAGGGAGGTCTATGGCTACACCTTC
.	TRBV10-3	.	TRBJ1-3	CAIREASGNTIYF	TGTGCCATCCGTGAGGCTTCTGGAAACACCATATATTTT
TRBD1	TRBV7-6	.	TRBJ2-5	CASSTGTGGYQETQYF	TGTGCCAGCAGCACTGGGACAGGGGGTTACCAAGAGACCCAGTACTTC
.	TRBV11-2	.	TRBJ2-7	CASSLGRGANYEQYF	TGTGCCAGCAGCTTAGGTCGGGGGGCGAACTACGAGCAGTACTTC
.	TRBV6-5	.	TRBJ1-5	CASSYSGASNQPQHF	TGTGCCAGCAGTTACTCGGGGGCATCCAATCAGCCCCAGCATTTT
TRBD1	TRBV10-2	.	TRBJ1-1	CASSEIQGVNTEAFF	TGCGCCAGCAGTGAAATCCAGGGGGTGAACACTGAAGCTTTCTTT
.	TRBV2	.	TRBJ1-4	CASSEFELAILSGKLFF	TGTGCCAGCAGTGAATTCGAGTTGGCCATCCTTTCGGGGAAACTGTTTTTT
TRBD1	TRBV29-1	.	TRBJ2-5	CSVGDRGIQETQYF	TGCAGCGTTGGAGACAGGGGTATCCAAGAGACCCAGTACTTC
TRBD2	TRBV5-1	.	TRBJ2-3	CASSFGTSGRDTQYF	TGCGCCAGCAGCTTCGGGACTAGCGGGAGAGATACGCAGTATTTT